This T cell receptor beta chain was recovered during a study of T cells in Graves' hyperthyroidism and ophthalmopathy. Findings and caveats of the study: Classification by a 13 V-J model distinguished ophthalmopathy from stable hyperthyroidism. Most thyroid clonotypes that were expanded above 0.001 also turned up in blood.

In regard to this clonotype: Its antigen is currently unknown. A read error may produce the germline difference seen at one junction end.

Uncontrolled infection, other autoimmune disease, pregnancy or lactation barred patients from enrollment. Diagnosis relied on clinical symptoms, serum thyroxine and TRAb, thyroid ultrasound and orbital computed tomography. Amplification yielded TCR beta CDR3 regions, with RNA transcripts as the source. First-round RT-PCR with HTBI primers amplified the TCR CDR3 region. Each CDR3 protein gets one entry after TCRdb re-called the multiplex PCR reads with MiXCR. In the table there are approximately 560,000 distinct CDR3 sequences, around 42% of which are singletons. The CDR3 covers 16 residues. Germline V gives CDR1 ENHRY, CDR2 SYGVKD.

The rearrangement uses TRBV10-3 and TRBJ2-1; 8 bases fit TRBD1. The clonotype was recovered from a young woman with Graves' hyperthyroidism. Sequencing input: peripheral blood or thyroid tissue (not recorded which). The CDR3 is CATSDLKTGDHNEQFF. The CDR3 DNA sequence: TGTGCCACCAGTGATTTAAAGACAGGGGACCACAATGAGCAGTTCTTC.